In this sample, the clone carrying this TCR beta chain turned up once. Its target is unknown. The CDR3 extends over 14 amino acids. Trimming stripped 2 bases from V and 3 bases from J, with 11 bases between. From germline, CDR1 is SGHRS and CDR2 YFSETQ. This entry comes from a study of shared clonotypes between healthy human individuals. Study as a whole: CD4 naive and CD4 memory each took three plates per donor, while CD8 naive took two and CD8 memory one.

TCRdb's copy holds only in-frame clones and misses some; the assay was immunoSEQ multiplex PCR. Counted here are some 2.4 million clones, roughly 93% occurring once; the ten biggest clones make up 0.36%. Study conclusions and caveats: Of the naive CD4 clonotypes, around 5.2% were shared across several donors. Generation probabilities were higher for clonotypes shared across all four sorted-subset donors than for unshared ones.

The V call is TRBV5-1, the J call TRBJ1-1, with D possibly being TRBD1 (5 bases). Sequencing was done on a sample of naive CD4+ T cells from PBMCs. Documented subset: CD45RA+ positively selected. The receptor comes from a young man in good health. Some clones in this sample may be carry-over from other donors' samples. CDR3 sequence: CASSLGDAHTEAFF. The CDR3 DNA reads TGCGCCAGCAGCTTAGGGGACGCCCACACTGAAGCTTTCTTT. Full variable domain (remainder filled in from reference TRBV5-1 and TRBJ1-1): KAGVTQTPRYLIKTRGQQVTLSCSPISGHRSVSWYQQTPGQGLQFLFEYFSETQRNKGNFPGRFSGRQFSNSRSEMNVSTLELGDSALYLCASSLGDAHTEAFFGQGTRLTVV.